Detailed here is one TCR beta chain. Its antigen is not known. The record originates from a study of graft-versus-host responses after intestinal transplantation. The overall study: As for transplant type, recipients had multivisceral, liver-intestinal, or isolated intestinal grafts.

Sequencing used immunoSEQ multiplex PCR; TCRdb keeps in-frame clones, though not all of them. The table includes about 97,000 clones, roughly 89% detected once. Germline-derived CDR1 and CDR2 are MDHEN and SYDVKM. V lost 4 bases and J 1 base, leaving 7 bases between the germline ends. This CDR3 is built from 13 residues. Broader study findings: Researchers found GvH clones in recipient marrow, and some showed up first in ileum or blood. Peak circulating GvH clone levels tracked with early post-transplant HvG declines. Graft-versus-host to host-versus-graft clonal ratios in allografts were high in patients with graft-donor T cell macrochimerism.

The rearrangement joins TRBV28 to TRBJ1-1; D unresolved. This sample comprised unstimulated CD4+ T cells sorted from spleen or lymph node cells, obtained before transplant. The origin of this receptor is a human donor who was the organ donor for an intestinal transplant. CDR3 region: CASSYRGNTEAFF. DNA of the CDR3: TGTGCCAGCAGTTACCGGGGGAACACTGAAGCTTTCTTT.